This T cell receptor (beta chain) was captured by sequencing in a study of cytomegalovirus exposure and HLA in healthy donors. This clone occurred a few times. PCR employed 60 Vbeta and 13 Jbeta primers. Only in-frame clones appear in the TCRdb table, and some are missing; sequencing was by immunoSEQ multiplex PCR. The sample lists about 150,000 clones, approximately 80% seen once, with roughly 6.2% in the top ten. From germline, CDR1 is SGHDT and CDR2 YYEEEE. The CDR3 loop spans 12 amino acids. V lost 4 bases, J lost 10 bases, and 11 bases lay in between. The chain employs TRBV5-6 and TRBJ1-4; weak D call: TRBD1 (5 bases). Specimen: PBMCs. The source of this sequence is a male donor in good health and CMV-seropositive. CDR3 nucleotides: TGTGCCAGCAGCACTTATCAGGGAAAACTGTTTTTT. As protein: CASSTYQGKLFF.